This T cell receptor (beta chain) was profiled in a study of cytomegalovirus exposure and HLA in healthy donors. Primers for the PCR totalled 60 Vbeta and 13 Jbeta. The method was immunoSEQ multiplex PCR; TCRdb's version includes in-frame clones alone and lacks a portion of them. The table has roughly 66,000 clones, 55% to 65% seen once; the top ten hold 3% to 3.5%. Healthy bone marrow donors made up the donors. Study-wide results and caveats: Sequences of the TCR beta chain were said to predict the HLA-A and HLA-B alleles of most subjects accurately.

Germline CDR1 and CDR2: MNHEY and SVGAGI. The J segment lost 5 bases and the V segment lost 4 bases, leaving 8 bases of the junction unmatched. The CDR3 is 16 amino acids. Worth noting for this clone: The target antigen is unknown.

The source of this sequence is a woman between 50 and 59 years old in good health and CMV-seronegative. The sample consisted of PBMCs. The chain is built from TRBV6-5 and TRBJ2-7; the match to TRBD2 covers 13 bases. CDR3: CASSWTGTSGIDEQYF. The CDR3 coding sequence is TGTGCCAGCAGTTGGACCGGGACTAGCGGGATAGACGAGCAGTACTTC.